What follows are 6 T cell receptor beta chains derived from one specimen sequenced in a study of cytomegalovirus exposure and HLA in healthy donors. Primers included in the PCR were 60 Vbeta and 13 Jbeta primers. Assay: immunoSEQ multiplex PCR; the TCRdb copy retains only in-frame clones and omits some. The sample carries some 130,000 clones, approximately 72% recorded once. The sequencing input was PBMCs. The source of these receptors is a human donor in good health.

The V and J genes are TRBV9 and TRBJ1-1, with TRBD1 identical over 8 bases. After removal of 1 base from V and 7 bases from J, the junction contained 9 bases not matched to a gene. The V gene's germline CDR1 is SGDLS and CDR2 YYNGEE. The CDR3 runs to 15 residues. Here the CDR3 DNA reads TGTGCCAGCAGCGTATCAGGGGGCGGAATCAGTGAAGCTTTCTTT. Protein product: CASSVSGGGISEAFF.

The chain carries TRBV19 and TRBJ2-2; 9 bases align to TRBD2. The CDR3 runs to 21 residues. J was trimmed by 5 bases and V by 5 bases; bases with no gene match: 24. Germline V CDR1 and CDR2: LNHDA, SQIVND (reference sequence). The CDR3 coding sequence is TGTGCCAGTAGTCTCTGGCTCTCCCCGAAAGCGGGGGGTTTAGTTACCGGGGAGCTGTTTTTT. It translates to CASSLWLSPKAGGLVTGELFF.

This clone appeared once. This sequence joins TRBV6-5 and TRBJ1-1; no firm D call. Per germline, CDR1 MNHEY and CDR2 SVGAGI. The CDR3 is 13 residues long. V was shortened by 6 bases and J by 1 base, with 9 bases between the two germline ends. The CDR3 DNA follows: TGTGCCAGCAGCACCCTAGAGAACACTGAAGCTTTCTTT. As protein: CASSTLENTEAFF.

The chain links TRBV6-6 to TRBJ2-5; 9 nucleotides align to TRBD1. CDR3 size: 14 residues. V shed 6 bases, J shed 3 bases, and the junction held 5 bases outside the gene matches. Germline V gives CDR1 MNHNY, CDR2 SVGAGI (reference sequence). Written as DNA, the CDR3 is TGTGCCAGCAGCAGACAGGGGGTAGAAGAGACCCAGTACTTC. Protein product: CASSRQGVEETQYF.

The rearrangement joins TRBV10-1 to TRBJ1-2; 9 bases align to TRBD1. The germline V gene has CDR1 WNHNN and CDR2 SYGVQD (reference sequence). Trimming cost V 9 bases and J 5 bases; bases outside gene matches: 7. The CDR3 totals 13 residues. CDR3 in DNA: TGCGCCAGTAAAGGGACAGGGACTTATGGCTACACCTTC. Translation: CASKGTGTYGYTF.

A note on this clone: One end of the junction fails to match germline, which may point to a read error. V and J are TRBV11-1 and TRBJ2-2; D possibly corresponds to TRBD2 (5 bases). Germline V gene sequence: CDR1 SGHAT, CDR2 FQDESV (reference sequence). The CDR3 runs to 15 residues. The CDR3 DNA is TGTGCCAGCAGCTTAGCGGCCAGGAACACCGGGGAGCTGCTTTTT. Protein product: CASSLAARNTGELLF.